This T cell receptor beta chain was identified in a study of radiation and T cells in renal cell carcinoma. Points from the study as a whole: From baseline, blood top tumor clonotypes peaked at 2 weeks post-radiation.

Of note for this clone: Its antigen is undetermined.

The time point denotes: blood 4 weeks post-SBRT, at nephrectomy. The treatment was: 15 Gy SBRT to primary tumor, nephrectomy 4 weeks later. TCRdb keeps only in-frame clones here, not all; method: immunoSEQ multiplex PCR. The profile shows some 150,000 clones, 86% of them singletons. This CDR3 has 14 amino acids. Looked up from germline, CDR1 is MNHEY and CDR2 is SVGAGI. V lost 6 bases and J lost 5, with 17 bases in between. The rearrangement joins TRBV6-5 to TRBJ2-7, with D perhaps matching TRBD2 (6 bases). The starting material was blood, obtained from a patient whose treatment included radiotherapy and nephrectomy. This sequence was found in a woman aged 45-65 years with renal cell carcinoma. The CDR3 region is CASSSVGGTHEQYF. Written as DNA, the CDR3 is TGTGCCAGCAGCTCCGTCGGAGGGACCCACGAGCAGTACTTC.